The 18 T cell receptor beta chains presented below share a single source sample, sequenced in a study of cytomegalovirus exposure and HLA in healthy donors. The PCR was carried out with 60 Vbeta primers and 13 Jbeta primers. The repertoire was sequenced with immunoSEQ multiplex PCR; TCRdb's copy has only in-frame clones and lacks some. The sample shows 100,000 or so clones, approximately 69% of them seen only once. Sequenced input: PBMCs. The receptors here all came from a man aged 25-45 years in good health and CMV-seronegative.

This chain uses TRBV27 with TRBJ2-3; the D gene is possibly TRBD2 (7 bases). This CDR3 has 16 amino acids. Germline CDR1 MNHEY, CDR2 SMNVEV (reference sequence). V was shortened by 3 bases and J by 1 base, with 14 bases between the two germline ends. As DNA, the CDR3 is TGTGCCAGCAGTTTTCGGGGGGCGAGACGCACAGATACGCAGTATTTT. This sequence encodes CASSFRGARRTDTQYF.

The V gene is TRBV7-9, the J gene TRBJ2-3, with 10 positions matching TRBD1. CDR1 and CDR2 from the germline V gene are SEHNR and FQNEAQ (reference sequence). CDR3 length: 18 residues. V gave up 2 bases and J gave up 5 bases; unmatched junction bases: 13. The CDR3 spells CASSLKPSGTGVKDTQYF. CDR3 in DNA: TGTGCCAGCAGCTTAAAGCCTTCCGGGACAGGGGTTAAAGATACGCAGTATTTT.

The V and J genes are TRBV5-4 and TRBJ2-1; 9 bases map to TRBD2. Germline trimming cut 7 bases from V and 0 bases from J; bases unmatched to any gene: 5. The CDR3 is made up of 15 amino acids. CDR1 is SGHNT and CDR2 is YYREEE in the germline V gene (reference sequence). The CDR3, as DNA: TGTGCCAGCTCCTCGCGGGAGGGCTCCTACAATGAGCAGTTCTTC. This sequence encodes CASSSREGSYNEQFF.

This sequence joins TRBV27 and TRBJ1-2, with a possible D match to TRBD1 (5 bases). From germline, CDR1 is MNHEY and CDR2 SMNVEV (reference sequence). This CDR3 contains 16 residues. Deletions cut 5 bases from V and 2 bases from J, with 18 bases between. In nucleotides, the CDR3 is TGTGCCAGCAGTCCGAGACGAGACAGCCTGAACTATGGCTACACCTTC. This gives the protein CASSPRRDSLNYGYTF.

The rearrangement links TRBV28 to TRBJ1-5; maybe TRBD1 (5 bases). This CDR3 has 16 residues. Germline-derived CDR1 and CDR2 are MDHEN and SYDVKM. V lost 2 bases, J lost 2 bases, and 13 bases lay in between. CDR3 nucleotides: TGTGCCAGCAGTTTAAGGATGGGGCGACGCAATCAGCCCCAGCATTTT. Its protein is CASSLRMGRRNQPQHF.

This clone was detected a few times. J is TRBJ1-1 and V is TRBV7-9, with D hard to call. V was shortened by 2 bases and J by 3 bases, with 19 bases between the two germline ends. Per germline, CDR1 SEHNR and CDR2 FQNEAQ (reference sequence). CDR3 length equals 17 residues. CDR3 bases: TGTGCCAGCAGCTTAATGGAGGGTGAAACTTTGGACACTGAAGCTTTCTTT. It encodes CASSLMEGETLDTEAFF.

The J gene is TRBJ2-3, the V gene TRBV2; tentatively, D is TRBD2 (6 bases). There are 13 residues in the CDR3. Germline CDR1 SNHLY, CDR2 FYNNEI. V was pared by 3 bases and J by 10 bases, with 14 bases between. CDR3 residues: CASSESAGSAQYF. In nucleotides, the CDR3 is TGTGCCAGCAGTGAGTCAGCGGGTTCTGCGCAGTATTTT.

The rearrangement links TRBV11-3 to TRBJ2-7; 10 positions match TRBD2. The trim removed 4 bases at V and 4 bases at J, leaving 4 bases unmatched. The length of the CDR3 is 14 residues. Germline-derived CDR1 and CDR2 are SGHNT and YENEEA. CDR3 in DNA: TGTGCCAGCAGCTCTGGACTAGCGGTGTACGAGCAGTACTTC. Its translation is CASSSGLAVYEQYF.

The chain employs TRBV5-4 and TRBJ2-5, with 7 bases matching TRBD2. Germline V gene sequence: CDR1 SGHNT, CDR2 YYREEE (reference sequence). Unmatched junction bases numbered 9, after V lost 0 bases and J lost 1 base. This CDR3 comprises 17 residues. This chain's CDR3 is CASSLASLAETQETQYF. CDR3 in DNA: TGTGCCAGCAGCTTGGCCAGCCTAGCGGAAACCCAAGAGACCCAGTACTTC.

This clone was recorded a few times. The chain has TRBV6-5 and TRBJ1-6; 7 bases match TRBD1. The V segment lost 6 bases and the J segment 5 bases; nucleotides outside the gene matches: 7. The CDR3 is 15 amino acids. CDR1 MNHEY and CDR2 SVGAGI come from the germline V gene. This chain's CDR3 is CASRPWTGNNSPLHF. CDR3 DNA sequence: TGTGCCAGCAGGCCTTGGACAGGCAATAATTCACCCCTCCACTTT.

The chain carries TRBV4-1 and TRBJ1-1; 9 positions match TRBD1. Unmatched junction bases numbered 15, after V lost 0 bases and J lost 4 bases. Germline loops: CDR1 MGHRA, CDR2 YSYEKL. The CDR3 has 19 residues. The CDR3 protein is CASSQDPDQRTGDGTEAFF. As DNA, the CDR3 is TGCGCCAGCAGCCAAGATCCGGATCAAAGGACAGGGGATGGCACTGAAGCTTTCTTT.

The chain couples TRBV5-8 to TRBJ2-3, with 12 positions matching TRBD2. V shed 0 bases and J 0 bases; nucleotides not matched to a gene: 5. The CDR3 runs to 18 residues. The germline gives CDR1 SGHTS, CDR2 YDEGEE. In DNA form, the CDR3 reads TGTGCCAGCAGCTTGGGTTCCCTAGCGGGAGGGAGCACAGATACGCAGTATTTT. This sequence encodes CASSLGSLAGGSTDTQYF.

This clone was counted between two and nine times. The chain is built from TRBV19 and TRBJ2-7; 8 nucleotides match TRBD2. CDR1 is LNHDA, CDR2 SQIVND, per germline (reference sequence). The J segment lost 3 bases and the V segment lost 6 bases, leaving 13 bases of the junction unmatched. The CDR3 contains 16 residues. CDR3 in amino acids: CASSKGHLAGYYEQYF. CDR3 DNA sequence: TGTGCCAGTAGCAAGGGGCACCTAGCGGGTTACTACGAGCAGTACTTC.

The rearrangement links TRBV5-5 to TRBJ2-2; D is unresolved. V was cut by 1 base and J by 1 base, with 2 bases left in between. CDR1 is SGHKS, CDR2 YYEKEE, per germline (reference sequence). This CDR3 contains 13 residues. The CDR3 region is CASSLLNTGELFF. CDR3 nucleotides: TGTGCCAGCAGCTTGCTGAACACCGGGGAGCTGTTTTTT.

The rearrangement uses TRBV9 and TRBJ2-3, with 7 bases fitting TRBD2. V trimming: 4 bases; J trimming: 6 bases; junction bases outside the gene matches: 8. This CDR3 comprises 14 residues. Germline CDR1 is SGDLS and CDR2 is YYNGEE. The CDR3 sequence is CASSPQGGSDTQYF. CDR3 DNA: TGTGCCAGCAGCCCGCAGGGAGGGTCTGATACGCAGTATTTT.

The V call is TRBV14, the J call TRBJ2-7; D perhaps matches TRBD1 (6 bases). The CDR3 has 15 residues. Germline assignment: CDR1 SGHDN and CDR2 FVKESK. V lost 4 bases and J lost 1, with 14 bases in between. The CDR3 DNA sequence: TGTGCCAGCAGCCTGAAGGGGGTTGGGTCCTACGAGCAGTACTTC. This sequence encodes CASSLKGVGSYEQYF.

V usage is TRBV5-4 and J usage is TRBJ2-7; 12 nucleotides match TRBD1. The CDR3 consists of 16 residues. The V gene end was trimmed by 3 bases and the J gene end by 4 bases; junction bases not matched to a gene: 8. Germline V CDR1 and CDR2: SGHNT, YYREEE (reference sequence). Here the CDR3 DNA reads TGTGCCAGCAGCTCGGGTGGGACAGGGGGCAAATACGAGCAGTACTTC. Its translation: CASSSGGTGGKYEQYF.

This clone was counted between two and nine times. The J gene is TRBJ1-2, the V gene TRBV11-3, with D possibly matching TRBD1 (6 bases). Trimming stripped 2 bases from V and 0 bases from J, with 16 bases between. Germline V CDR1 and CDR2: SGHNT, YENEEA. The CDR3 spans 17 residues. CDR3 amino acids: CASSLSFWTEANYGYTF. The CDR3 DNA reads TGTGCCAGCAGCTTATCATTCTGGACAGAAGCTAACTATGGCTACACCTTC.